This passage covers 29 T cell receptor beta chains from one sample sequenced in a study of T-cell memory formation after mild COVID-19. TCRdb reanalysed the 5' RACE reads using MiXCR and keeps one entry per CDR3 protein. The data show 29,000 or so distinct CDR3 sequences, approximately 12% seen once. Sequencing was done on a sample of PBMCs or a T cell subset sorted from them (not recorded which). The source is an adult woman who had mild COVID-19 (a few samples of this study predate the infection). Cell type and time point are not known.

This clonotype occurred many times. As DNA, the CDR3 is TGTGCCACCGCGCGGGACTCTGGGGCCAACGTCCTGACTTTC. It yields the protein CATARDSGANVLTF. The V gene is TRBV11-3, the J gene TRBJ2-6, with a possible D match to TRBD2 (6 bases). Germline values: CDR1 SGHNT, CDR2 YENEEA. Trimming stripped 10 bases from V and 0 bases from J, with 10 bases between. The CDR3 spans 14 residues.

Ten or more counts support this clonotype. The V call is TRBV20-1, the J call TRBJ1-5; D is unresolved. Germline CDR1 and CDR2: DFQATT and SNEGSKA (reference sequence). The length of the CDR3 is 13 residues. V was pared by 3 bases and J by 3 bases, with 9 bases between. The CDR3 DNA reads as TGCAGTGCTAGGTATCTAGCCAATCAGCCCCAGCATTTT. Its translation: CSARYLANQPQHF.

At least ten counts were recorded for this clonotype. The CDR3 DNA sequence: TGTGCCAGCAGCTTAGCGGGGGGCCATCCGCAGTATTTT. It translates to CASSLAGGHPQYF. The chain uses TRBV7-9 and TRBJ2-3, with D tentatively TRBD1 or TRBD2 (6 bases each). The CDR3 totals 13 residues. V gave up 0 bases and J gave up 10 bases, with 11 bases separating them. The germline gives CDR1 SEHNR, CDR2 FQNEAQ (reference sequence).

This clonotype appeared many times. The chain employs TRBV7-9 and TRBJ2-3; 9 bases are a match to TRBD1. Trimming removed 4 bases from V and 0 bases from J; junction bases left unmatched: 8. CDR3 length equals 17 residues. The germline CDR1 and CDR2 sequences are SEHNR and FQNEAQ (reference sequence). CDR3 region: CASSSGKQGASTDTQYF. CDR3 bases: TGTGCCAGCAGCTCCGGCAAACAGGGGGCCAGCACAGATACGCAGTATTTT.

The genes are TRBV30 and TRBJ1-3; 8 nucleotides agree with TRBD1. V lost 0 bases and J lost 9; bases outside the gene matches: 7. There are 14 residues in the CDR3. The germline CDR1 and CDR2 sequences are GTSNPN and SVGIG (reference sequence). This CDR3 reads CAWSVGDRTGTIYF. In DNA form, the CDR3 reads TGTGCCTGGAGTGTAGGGGACAGGACGGGCACCATATATTTT.

This clonotype has ten or more counts. V usage is TRBV19 and J usage is TRBJ2-2, with D perhaps assigned TRBD1 or TRBD2 (6 bases each). V was clipped by 10 bases and J by 3 bases, with 15 bases between them. Germline loops: CDR1 LNHDA, CDR2 SQIVND (reference sequence). CDR3 length equals 14 residues. CDR3 in DNA: TGTGCCACAAAGGGGGGTGGCGACACCGGGGAGCTGTTTTTT. Translated, it gives CATKGGGDTGELFF.

This clonotype came up many times. V usage is TRBV6-5 and J usage is TRBJ1-3; D ambiguous. Germline V gene sequence: CDR1 MNHEY, CDR2 SVGAGI. Trimming took off 0 bases at V and 0 bases at J, with 9 bases between the two ends. This CDR3 contains 16 residues. The CDR3 reads CASSYSTATSGNTIYF. The DNA for the CDR3 is TGTGCCAGCAGTTACTCAACGGCTACCTCTGGAAACACCATATATTTT.

This clonotype has at least ten counts. The chain has TRBV9 and TRBJ1-2; TRBD1 matches 10 bases. V shed 3 bases, J shed 5 bases, and the junction held 7 bases outside the gene matches. Germline V lookup: CDR1 SGDLS, CDR2 YYNGEE. The CDR3 consists of 15 residues. The DNA for the CDR3 is TGTGCCAGCAGCGACCGGACAGGGGGGACGTATGGCTACACCTTC. It codes for CASSDRTGGTYGYTF.

This clonotype was observed at least ten times. V usage is TRBV10-3 and J usage is TRBJ1-5, with D tentatively TRBD1 (5 bases). This CDR3 is built from 13 residues. The V gene lost 2 bases and the J gene lost 9 bases, with 11 bases spanning the gap. The germline gives CDR1 ENHRY, CDR2 SYGVKD. The CDR3 DNA reads TGTGCCATCAGTGAGGGGACGCTCCGGCCCCAGCATTTT. Translating gives CAISEGTLRPQHF.

Within the sample, this clonotype is medium-sized (0.01 to 0.1%). The rearrangement uses TRBV29-1 and TRBJ2-7; possible D gene TRBD2, 5 bases. Germline assignment: CDR1 SQVTM and CDR2 ANQGSEA. The CDR3 contains 12 residues. The germline V and J ends were trimmed by 6 bases and 3 bases, with 12 bases remaining between them. The DNA for the CDR3 is TGCAGCGTGCGGGCACCTCTCTACGAGCAGTACTTC. Translation gives CSVRAPLYEQYF.

The rearrangement joins TRBV6-2 or TRBV6-3 to TRBJ2-2; TRBD1 is a possible D gene (5 bases). The V and J ends lost 7 bases and 4 bases respectively, with 22 bases between them. CDR1 MNHEY and CDR2 SVGEGT come from the germline V gene. The CDR3 has 17 residues. The CDR3 nucleotides read TGTGCCAGCATCAAAAGCCGCCGGGTGGGGCGCACCGGGGAGCTGTTTTTT. Amino acids: CASIKSRRVGRTGELFF.

This clonotype has at least ten counts. This rearrangement joins TRBV5-1 to TRBJ1-5; a possible D gene is TRBD1 (6 bases). This CDR3 spans 15 amino acids. Trimming took off 5 bases at V and 3 bases at J, with 15 bases between the two ends. Germline CDR1 and CDR2: SGHRS and YFSETQ. Here the CDR3 DNA reads TGCGCCAGCAGTCCACAGGGCCTCAACAATCAGCCCCAGCATTTT. It translates to CASSPQGLNNQPQHF.

This clonotype was observed at least ten times. The V call is TRBV5-1, the J call TRBJ2-7; 12 bases are shared with TRBD2. The germline V gene has CDR1 SGHRS and CDR2 YFSETQ. The CDR3 length is 14 residues. Trimming removed 4 bases from V and 2 bases from J; junction bases left unmatched: 1. The CDR3 here is CASSRTSGAYEQYF. CDR3 DNA: TGCGCCAGCAGCAGGACTAGCGGGGCCTACGAGCAGTACTTC.

A few counts support this clonotype. The junction departs from the called germline gene at one end, perhaps through a read error. The chain employs TRBV9 and TRBJ1-3; weak D call: TRBD1 (5 bases). Germline V gene sequence: CDR1 SGDLS, CDR2 YYNGEE. CDR3 length: 14 amino acids. In DNA form, the CDR3 reads TGTGCCACCAGCCGGGACGGCTCTGGAAACACCATATATTTT. Encoded protein: CATSRDGSGNTIYF.

This clonotype was counted ten times or more. J is TRBJ2-1 and V is TRBV7-3, with a tentative D call TRBD2 (6 bases). Trimming left V 5 bases short and J 9 bases short, with 14 bases between. The CDR3 covers 13 residues. The germline V gene encodes CDR1 SGHTA and CDR2 FQGTGA. The CDR3 DNA is TGTGCCAGCAGCCGCAGGGCGGGACCTGAGCAGTTCTTC. This translates into CASSRRAGPEQFF.

In its sample, this clonotype was seen many times. The chain links TRBV6-2 or TRBV6-3 to TRBJ1-2, with D possibly TRBD1 on 6 matching bases. Per the germline V gene, CDR1 is MNHEY and CDR2 is SVGEGT. The CDR3 extends over 19 amino acids. V was clipped by 5 bases and J by 7 bases, with 32 bases between them. The CDR3 DNA follows: TGTGCCAGCAGTCTGCCCCCGTCGACAGGACCCTCCAACAAAGTTGGCTACACCTTC. Amino acid sequence: CASSLPPSTGPSNKVGYTF.

This clonotype was seen at least ten times. The V and J genes are TRBV6-2 or TRBV6-3 and TRBJ2-3, with 7 bases lining up with TRBD2. The length of the CDR3 is 16 residues. The J segment lost 2 bases and the V segment lost 6 bases, leaving 11 bases of the junction unmatched. Germline CDR1 is MNHEY and CDR2 is SVGEGT. CDR3 sequence: CASSTWGAGNTDTQYF. The CDR3 coding sequence is TGTGCCAGCAGCACCTGGGGAGCGGGGAACACAGATACGCAGTATTTT.

CDR3 in DNA: TGTGCCAGCAGTAAAACCCAGGGGTTTGGTGAGCAGTTCTTC. Residues: CASSKTQGFGEQFF. This chain connects TRBV7-6 to TRBJ2-1, with D tentatively TRBD1 (6 bases). Germline CDR1 is SGHVS and CDR2 is FNYEAQ. The CDR3 totals 14 residues. V lost 6 bases and J 9 bases, leaving 18 bases between the germline ends.

The sample holds many counts of this clonotype. The chain is built from TRBV15 and TRBJ2-1; possibly TRBD2 for D (7 bases). The V gene lost 1 base and the J gene lost 4 bases, with 11 bases spanning the gap. This CDR3 is 15 amino acids long. Per germline, CDR1 LNHNV and CDR2 YYDKDF (reference sequence). CDR3 DNA sequence: TGTGCCACCAGCAGAGTTAGGGGGGGTTACAATGAGCAGTTCTTC. It is translated as CATSRVRGGYNEQFF.

This clonotype has a count of ten or more. This chain uses TRBV3-1 with TRBJ2-1, with 14 nucleotides matching TRBD2. The V gene end was trimmed by 3 bases and the J gene end by 7 bases; junction bases not matched to a gene: 11. CDR3 length: 18 residues. CDR1 and CDR2 from the germline V gene are LGHDT and YNNKEL (reference sequence). CDR3 sequence (DNA): TGTGCCAGCAGCCACATATTGACTAGCGGGAGGGCCATGAATGAGCAGTTCTTC. It is translated as CASSHILTSGRAMNEQFF.

This clonotype was seen repeatedly, ten times or more. The chain couples TRBV6-2 or TRBV6-3 to TRBJ2-7; a possible D gene is TRBD2 (6 bases). The CDR3 has 14 amino acids. Deletions cut 0 bases from V and 0 bases from J, with 6 bases between. CDR1 MNHEY and CDR2 SVGEGT come from the germline V gene. CDR3: CASSYSTSSYEQYF. CDR3 bases: TGTGCCAGCAGTTACTCGACTAGCTCCTACGAGCAGTACTTC.

There are many counts of this clonotype. In nucleotides, the CDR3 is TGTGCCAGCAGCTTATCTGACCGCTTGTCGTCCGAGCAGTACTTC. It specifies CASSLSDRLSSEQYF. This chain links TRBV13 with TRBJ2-7, with D hard to call. Germline CDR1 reads PRHDT; CDR2 reads FYEKMQ (reference sequence). Deletions cut 2 bases from V and 6 bases from J, with 17 bases between. CDR3 size: 15 residues.

This clonotype was seen ten or more times. The J gene is TRBJ2-7, the V gene TRBV23-1, with D possibly matching TRBD1 (5 bases). TRBV23-1 is filed as an ORF, its function uncertain. The CDR3 is made up of 15 amino acids. V lost 9 bases, J lost 3 bases, and 21 bases lay in between. CDR3 loop: CARRRPGKRSYEQYF. DNA for the CDR3: TGCGCCAGGAGACGCCCAGGGAAAAGAAGCTACGAGCAGTACTTC.

This clonotype was seen repeatedly, ten times or more. This chain joins TRBV9 and TRBJ2-7, with a tentative D call TRBD2 (5 bases). This CDR3 comprises 16 residues. V was clipped by 3 bases and J by 1 base, with 17 bases between them. Per germline, CDR1 SGDLS and CDR2 YYNGEE. The CDR3 spells CASSGDSTTGSYEQYF. The CDR3 DNA reads TGTGCCAGCAGCGGGGATTCGACAACGGGGTCCTACGAGCAGTACTTC.

V gene TRBV5-5 combines with J gene TRBJ2-1, with 9 bases aligning to TRBD1. The CDR3 is made up of 15 amino acids. In germline, CDR1 is SGHKS, CDR2 YYEKEE (reference sequence). Trimming cost V 3 bases and J 5 bases; bases outside gene matches: 6. CDR3 sequence reads: CASSWGGQGNNEQFF. The CDR3 DNA sequence: TGTGCCAGCAGCTGGGGGGGACAGGGCAACAATGAGCAGTTCTTC.

This clonotype has ten or more counts. This chain connects TRBV10-3 to TRBJ2-5; D gene unclear. The V gene's germline CDR1 is ENHRY and CDR2 SYGVKD. Trimming pared 3 bases from V and 0 bases from J, leaving 5 bases between. This CDR3 contains 13 residues. CDR3 coding DNA: TGTGCCATCAGTGAAAAGTACCAAGAGACCCAGTACTTC. Translating it yields CAISEKYQETQYF.

This clonotype was found many times. V is TRBV27 and J is TRBJ1-1; 7 bases are shared with TRBD1. Germline CDR1 and CDR2: MNHEY and SMNVEV (reference sequence). This CDR3 has 14 amino acids. V shed 5 bases, J shed 5 bases, and the junction held 8 bases outside the gene matches. The CDR3 is CASSRTTGWTEAFF. The DNA for the CDR3 is TGTGCCAGCAGTCGGACGACAGGGTGGACTGAAGCTTTCTTT.

This chain joins TRBV7-2 and TRBJ2-1, with D possibly TRBD2 on 6 matching bases. Germline V gene data show CDR1 as SGHTA and CDR2 as FQGNSA. Trimming pared 4 bases from V and 0 bases from J, leaving 10 bases between. This CDR3 is 15 amino acids long. Written as DNA, the CDR3 is TGTGCCAGCAGCTCCGGGGGTAGCTCCTACAATGAGCAGTTCTTC. Translating it yields CASSSGGSSYNEQFF.

This clonotype appeared many times. The CDR3 spells CSSLGGDNQPQHF. The CDR3 DNA reads TGCAGTTCGCTAGGGGGGGACAATCAGCCCCAGCATTTT. The gene calls are TRBV20-1 and TRBJ1-5, with a weak D call TRBD1 (6 bases). V dropped 8 bases and J dropped 3 bases, with 14 bases sitting between them. Germline values: CDR1 DFQATT, CDR2 SNEGSKA (reference sequence). The CDR3 sequence is 13 residues long.